This is a list of T cell receptor beta chains from one sample in a study of T cell changes during pregnancy in multiple sclerosis. Generated by immunoSEQ multiplex PCR, the TCRdb table keeps only in-frame clones and is missing some. The data contain 45,000 to 70,000 clones, about 92% of them singletons. The input for sequencing was CD4+ T cells from peripheral blood mononuclear cells, taken after pregnancy. The receptors were gathered from a female donor with multiple sclerosis, enrolled in a pregnancy study. Both conserved end residues are part of each CDR3. The order of the fields is clone size, V gene, D gene, J gene, CDR3 protein, CDR3 DNA. The D gene is left open where the match is weak. Size is omitted from some rows. Given values are once, few, many or a class for expanded clones.

size: -
V: TRBV7-2
D: TRBD2
J: TRBJ2-3
CDR3: CASSSPGTSGGSTDTQYF
DNA: TGTGCCAGCAGCTCCCCGGGGACTAGCGGGGGTAGCACAGATACGCAGTATTTT

size: -
V: TRBV6-5
D: -
J: TRBJ1-3
CDR3: CASSLGSFLSGNTIYF
DNA: TGTGCCAGCAGTTTGGGCAGTTTCCTCTCTGGAAACACCATATATTTT

size: -
V: TRBV5-1
D: TRBD1
J: TRBJ1-2
CDR3: CASSLVAGTASLWF
DNA: TGCGCCAGCAGCTTGGTCGCCGGGACAGCCTCCCTCTGGTTC

size: -
V: TRBV7-2
D: -
J: TRBJ2-4
CDR3: CASSYQAKNIQYF
DNA: TGTGCCAGCAGCTATCAGGCCAAAAACATTCAGTACTTC

size: -
V: TRBV6-5
D: -
J: TRBJ1-3
CDR3: CASTGGGNTIYF
DNA: TGTGCCAGCACCGGAGGGGGAAACACCATATATTTT

size: -
V: TRBV6-5
D: -
J: TRBJ1-5
CDR3: CASSSGGTLVNQPQHF
DNA: TGTGCCAGCAGTTCTGGAGGGACTTTAGTCAATCAGCCCCAGCATTTT

size: many
V: TRBV5-1
D: TRBD2
J: TRBJ2-7
CDR3: CASSPGLAGDASYEQYF
DNA: TGCGCCAGCAGCCCGGGACTAGCGGGTGACGCCTCCTACGAGCAGTACTTC

size: -
V: TRBV6-6
D: TRBD1
J: TRBJ2-7
CDR3: CASSIKGAESEQYF
DNA: TGTGCCAGCAGTATCAAGGGGGCCGAATCCGAGCAGTACTTC

size: -
V: TRBV19
D: -
J: TRBJ2-7
CDR3: CASSIGRLTSYEQYF
DNA: TGTGCCAGTAGTATAGGCAGGTTAACCTCCTACGAGCAGTACTTC

size: once
V: TRBV6-5
D: -
J: TRBJ1-2
CDR3: CASRSQGFDGYTF
DNA: TGTGCCAGCAGGTCACAGGGTTTTGATGGCTACACCTTC

size: -
V: TRBV9
D: -
J: TRBJ2-5
CDR3: CASSALSTGGWETQYF
DNA: TGTGCCAGCAGCGCCCTCTCAACCGGTGGTTGGGAGACCCAGTACTTC

size: once
V: TRBV7-9
D: TRBD1
J: TRBJ1-5
CDR3: CASSLALQGASNQPQHF
DNA: TGTGCCAGCAGCTTAGCCCTACAGGGGGCTAGCAATCAGCCCCAGCATTTT

size: -
V: TRBV20-1
D: -
J: TRBJ2-1
CDR3: CSARDNNEQFF
DNA: TGCAGTGCTAGAGACAACAATGAGCAGTTCTTC

size: -
V: TRBV5-6
D: -
J: TRBJ1-3
CDR3: CASINRVSGNTIYF
DNA: TGTGCCAGCATCAACAGGGTCTCTGGAAACACCATATATTTT

size: -
V: TRBV10-3
D: -
J: TRBJ1-1
CDR3: CAISTLGVDTEAFF
DNA: TGTGCCATCAGCACTCTCGGGGTGGACACTGAAGCTTTCTTT

size: -
V: TRBV2
D: -
J: TRBJ1-5
CDR3: CASSRGSKPQHF
DNA: TGTGCCAGCAGCAGGGGTTCTAAGCCCCAGCATTTT

size: -
V: TRBV7-3
D: -
J: TRBJ1-1
CDR3: CASSFQGQNTEAFF
DNA: TGTGCCAGCAGCTTCCAGGGCCAGAACACTGAAGCTTTCTTT

size: -
V: TRBV10-3
D: -
J: TRBJ2-6
CDR3: CAIPKQDKGVAGANVLTF
DNA: TGTGCCATTCCAAAACAGGACAAAGGAGTTGCTGGGGCCAACGTCCTGACTTTC

size: -
V: TRBV7-2
D: TRBD1
J: TRBJ2-3
CDR3: CASSSGQTQYF
DNA: TGTGCCAGCAGCTCGGGACAGACGCAGTATTTT

size: -
V: TRBV4-3
D: TRBD1
J: TRBJ1-1
CDR3: CASSHAAGTGVEAFF
DNA: TGCGCCAGCAGCCACGCCGCCGGGACAGGGGTAGAAGCTTTCTTT

size: -
V: TRBV9
D: TRBD1
J: TRBJ2-3
CDR3: CASSVSGDRGTDTQYF
DNA: TGTGCCAGCAGCGTATCGGGGGACAGGGGGACAGATACGCAGTATTTT